This TCR beta chain emerged from a study of blood T cells in healthy people across ages. Overall study findings and caveats: TCR beta diversity per million T cells fell roughly linearly with age.

The CDR3 consists of 14 residues. V was pared by 6 bases and J by 8 bases, with 10 bases of the junction left unmatched. The germline V gene encodes CDR1 DFQATT and CDR2 SNEGSKA (reference sequence). Sample-barcoded 5' priming and a J-beta primer mix drove a second PCR of roughly 7 to 11 cycles. TCRdb used MiXCR to reprocess the 5' RACE reads, holding one entry per CDR3 protein. This table holds about 1.8 million distinct CDR3 sequences, about 50% found once. This clonotype was recorded many times. Its antigen remains unidentified. This sequence was found in a woman aged 35 to 49 in good health. Source material: blood. V is TRBV20-1 and J is TRBJ2-4; 10 positions agree with TRBD2. The CDR3 bases are TGCAGTGCCAAGCGGGGGGGGCCTCGGGACATTCAGTACTTC. Its protein product is CSAKRGGPRDIQYF.